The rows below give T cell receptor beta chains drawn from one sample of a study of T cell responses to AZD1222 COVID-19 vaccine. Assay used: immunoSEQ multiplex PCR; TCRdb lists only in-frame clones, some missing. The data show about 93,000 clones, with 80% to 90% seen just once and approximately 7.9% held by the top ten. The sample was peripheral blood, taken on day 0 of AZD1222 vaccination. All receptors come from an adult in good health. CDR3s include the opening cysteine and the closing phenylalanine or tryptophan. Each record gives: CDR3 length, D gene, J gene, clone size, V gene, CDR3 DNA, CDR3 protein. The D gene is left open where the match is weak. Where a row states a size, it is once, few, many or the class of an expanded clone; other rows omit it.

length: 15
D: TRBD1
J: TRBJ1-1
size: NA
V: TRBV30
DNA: TGTGCCTGGAGGTCCGGGACAGGGGGGAACACTGAAGCTTTCTTT
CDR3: CAWRSGTGGNTEAFF

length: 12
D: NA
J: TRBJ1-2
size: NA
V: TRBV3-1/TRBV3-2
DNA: TGTGCCAGCAGCCAAGATCCCGGGGGCTACACCTTC
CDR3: CASSQDPGGYTF

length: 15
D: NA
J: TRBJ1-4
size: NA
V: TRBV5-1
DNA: TGCGCCAGCAGCTTGGGTGCAGGGGCTAATGAAAAACTGTTTTTT
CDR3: CASSLGAGANEKLFF

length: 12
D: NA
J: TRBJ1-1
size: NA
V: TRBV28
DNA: TGTGCCAGCAGTTTAATGGGCACTGAAGCTTTCTTT
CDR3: CASSLMGTEAFF

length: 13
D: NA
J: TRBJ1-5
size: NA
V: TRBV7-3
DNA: TGTGCCAGCAGTTCAGACAGCAATCAGCCCCAGCATTTT
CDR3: CASSSDSNQPQHF

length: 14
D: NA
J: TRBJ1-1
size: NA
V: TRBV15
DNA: TGTGCCACCAGCATCGTAGAGAGGGGCACTGAAGCTTTCTTT
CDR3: CATSIVERGTEAFF

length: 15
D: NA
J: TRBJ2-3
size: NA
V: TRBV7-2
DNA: TGTGCCAGCAGCTCGGCCCTTGTAGTTCGGGATACGCAGTATTTT
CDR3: CASSSALVVRDTQYF

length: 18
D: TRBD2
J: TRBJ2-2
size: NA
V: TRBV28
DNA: TGTGCCAGCAGTGCTCTAGGACTAGCGGGTCCGAACACCGGGGAGCTGTTTTTT
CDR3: CASSALGLAGPNTGELFF

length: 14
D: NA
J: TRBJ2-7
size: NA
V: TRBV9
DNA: TGTGCCAGCAGCGCGACGTACAGCTCCTACGAGCAGTACTTC
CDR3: CASSATYSSYEQYF

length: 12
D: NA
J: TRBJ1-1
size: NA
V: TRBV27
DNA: TGTGCCAGCGGGGAGCCCCTGGCTGAAGCTTTCTTT
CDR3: CASGEPLAEAFF

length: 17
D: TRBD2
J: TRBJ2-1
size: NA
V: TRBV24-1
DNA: TGTGCCACCAGTGACCACCTAGGGAGGGGATCCTACAATGAGCAGTTCTTC
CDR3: CATSDHLGRGSYNEQFF

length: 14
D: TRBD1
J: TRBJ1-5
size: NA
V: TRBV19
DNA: TGTGCCAGTAGTCCCGACAGGGGCAATCAGCCCCAGCATTTT
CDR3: CASSPDRGNQPQHF

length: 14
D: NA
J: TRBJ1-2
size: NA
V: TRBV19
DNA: TGTGCCAGTAGTATTTTAGGCGGGCGTTGGGGCTACACCTTC
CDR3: CASSILGGRWGYTF

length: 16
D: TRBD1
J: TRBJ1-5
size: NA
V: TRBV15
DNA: TGTGCCGCAAAGGGACAGGGGGGGTATAGCAATCAGCCCCAGCATTTT
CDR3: CAAKGQGGYSNQPQHF

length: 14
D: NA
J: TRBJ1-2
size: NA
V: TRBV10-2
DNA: TGCGCCAGCAGTGAGTCGCCAGGGGCCTATGGCTACACCTTC
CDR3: CASSESPGAYGYTF

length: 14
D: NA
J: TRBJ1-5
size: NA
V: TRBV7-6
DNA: TGTGCCAGCAGTCCTGACAGTTCCAATCAGCCCCAGCATTTT
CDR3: CASSPDSSNQPQHF

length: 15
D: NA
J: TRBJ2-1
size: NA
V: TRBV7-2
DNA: TGTGCCAGCAGCTTAGGCCTAACGGGATACAATGAGCAGTTCTTC
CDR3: CASSLGLTGYNEQFF

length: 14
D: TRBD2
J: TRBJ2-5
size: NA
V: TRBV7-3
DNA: TGTGCCAGCAGCCTGGGCGGGAGTGGAGAGACCCAGTACTTC
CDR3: CASSLGGSGETQYF

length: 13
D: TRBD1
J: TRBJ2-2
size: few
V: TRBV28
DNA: TGTGCCATCAAGACAGGGGGCACCGGGGAGCTGTTTTTT
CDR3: CAIKTGGTGELFF

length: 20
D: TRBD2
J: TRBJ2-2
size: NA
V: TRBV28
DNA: TGTGCCAGCAGAGAGACCGACACCATGGGACTAGCGGTCAACACCGGGGAGCTGTTTTTT
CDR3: CASRETDTMGLAVNTGELFF

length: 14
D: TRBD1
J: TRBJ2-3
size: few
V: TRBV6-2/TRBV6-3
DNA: TGTGCCAGCAGTTACGGGACAGGTGCAGATACGCAGTATTTT
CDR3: CASSYGTGADTQYF

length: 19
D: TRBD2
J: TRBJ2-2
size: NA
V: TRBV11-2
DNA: TGTGCCAGCAGCTTAGTTCGTAGCGGGAGCCGCCCGGGGGTCGGGGAGCTGTTTTTT
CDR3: CASSLVRSGSRPGVGELFF

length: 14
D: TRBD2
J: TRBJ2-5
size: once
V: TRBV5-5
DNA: TGTGCCAGCAGCTCCTCGGGGGGACAAGAGACCCAGTACTTC
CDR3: CASSSSGGQETQYF

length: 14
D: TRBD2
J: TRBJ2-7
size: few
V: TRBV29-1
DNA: TGCAGCGTTGAACGGACTAGCGGGGCCTACGAGCAGTACTTC
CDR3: CSVERTSGAYEQYF